This TCR beta chain was sequenced for a study of naive and memory T cell subsets. CDR3 size: 13 residues. Germline CDR1 reads KGHSH; CDR2 reads LQKENI. The ends were cut back, 5 bases at V and 4 bases at J, with 9 bases in the middle. An equimolar mix of two oligonucleotides served as the beta constant-region primer for TRBC1 and TRBC2. Nested alpha and beta constant-region primers with the SP2 primer drove four PCR rounds on ligated cDNA. TCRdb reanalysed the UMI-ligation and nested PCR reads using MiXCR and keeps one entry per CDR3 protein. The sample shows over 100,000 distinct CDR3 sequences, just over 35% of them seen only once. CMV status came from CD4+ T cell IFNgamma after overnight CMV lysate stimulation of fresh PBMCs.

The origin of this receptor is a human donor in good health. The V gene is TRBV18, the J gene TRBJ2-1; no clear D gene. The sequencing input was central memory CD4+ T cells from blood. DNA for the CDR3: TGTGCCAGCTCAGAACTCGAATACAATGAGCAGTTCTTC. It is translated as CASSELEYNEQFF.